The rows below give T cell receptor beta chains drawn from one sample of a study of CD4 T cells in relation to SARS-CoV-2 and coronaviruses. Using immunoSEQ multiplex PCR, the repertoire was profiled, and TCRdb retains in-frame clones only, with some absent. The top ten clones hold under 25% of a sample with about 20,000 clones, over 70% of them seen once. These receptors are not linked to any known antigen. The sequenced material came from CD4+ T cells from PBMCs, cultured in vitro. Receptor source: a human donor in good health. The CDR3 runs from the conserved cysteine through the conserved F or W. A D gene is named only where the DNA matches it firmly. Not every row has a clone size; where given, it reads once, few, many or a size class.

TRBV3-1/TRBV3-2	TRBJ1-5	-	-	CASSQDVAGNQPQHF	TGTGCCAGCAGCCAAGATGTTGCGGGCAATCAGCCCCAGCATTTT
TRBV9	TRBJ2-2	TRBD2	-	CASNQRGLAANTGELFF	TGTGCCAGCAACCAGAGGGGACTAGCGGCGAACACCGGGGAGCTGTTTTTT
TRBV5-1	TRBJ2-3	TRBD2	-	CASRLEGGNTQYF	TGCGCCAGCAGGTTGGAGGGAGGGAATACGCAGTATTTT
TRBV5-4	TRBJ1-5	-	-	CASSLQGPNQPQHF	TGTGCCAGCAGCTTGCAAGGGCCTAATCAGCCCCAGCATTTT
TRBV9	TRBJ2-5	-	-	CASSVGAWGAGEGETQYF	TGTGCCAGCAGCGTAGGAGCTTGGGGGGCGGGAGAGGGTGAGACCCAGTACTTC
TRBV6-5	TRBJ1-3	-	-	CASSFGISGNTIYF	TGTGCCAGCAGTTTTGGGATCTCTGGAAACACCATATATTTT
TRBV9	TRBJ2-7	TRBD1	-	CASSASQGSYEQYF	TGTGCCAGCAGCGCGTCACAGGGGTCCTACGAGCAGTACTTC
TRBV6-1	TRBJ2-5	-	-	CASSEAIGGLQETQYF	TGTGCCAGCAGTGAAGCGATAGGGGGATTACAAGAGACCCAGTACTTC
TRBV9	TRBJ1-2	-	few	CASSVYDRPLLYGYTF	TGTGCCAGCAGCGTATACGACAGACCGCTTCTCTATGGCTACACCTTC
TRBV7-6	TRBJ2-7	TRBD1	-	CASSLYIGVRTGSYEQYF	TGTGCCAGCAGCTTATATATTGGGGTACGGACAGGGTCTTACGAGCAGTACTTC
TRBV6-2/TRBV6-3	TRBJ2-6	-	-	CASSYPSGANVLTF	TGTGCCAGCAGTTATCCATCTGGGGCCAACGTCCTGACTTTC
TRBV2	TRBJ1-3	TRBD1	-	CASSTRGVGNTIYF	TGTGCCAGCAGTACCAGGGGGGTCGGAAACACCATATATTTT
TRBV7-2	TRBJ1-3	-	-	CASSAKQGNTIYF	TGTGCCAGCAGCGCCAAACAGGGAAACACCATATATTTT
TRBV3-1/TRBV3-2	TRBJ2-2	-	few	CASSPNFTGELFF	TGTGCCAGCAGCCCCAACTTCACCGGGGAGCTGTTTTTT
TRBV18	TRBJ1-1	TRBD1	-	CASSPPLGQGDNTEAFF	TGTGCCAGCTCACCACCGTTGGGACAGGGGGATAACACTGAAGCTTTCTTT
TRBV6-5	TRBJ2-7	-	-	CASSYDRRYEQYF	TGTGCCAGCAGTTACGATCGGCGTTACGAGCAGTACTTC
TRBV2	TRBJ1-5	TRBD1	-	CASTNPGGQPQHF	TGTGCCAGCACCAACCCAGGGGGGCAGCCCCAGCATTTT
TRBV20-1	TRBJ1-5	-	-	CSASQGFLGNQPQHF	TGCAGTGCTAGTCAGGGATTTTTGGGCAATCAGCCCCAGCATTTT
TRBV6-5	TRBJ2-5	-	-	CASSTPDRYQETQYF	TGTGCCAGCAGTACCCCTGACAGATACCAAGAGACCCAGTACTTC
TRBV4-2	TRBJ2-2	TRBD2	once	CASSQAQGSGMDGELFF	TGTGCCAGCAGCCAAGCTCAGGGTAGCGGGATGGACGGGGAGCTGTTTTTT
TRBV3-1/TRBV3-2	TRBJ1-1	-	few	CASSRTDLEAFF	TGTGCCAGCAGTCGGACGGACCTTGAAGCTTTCTTT
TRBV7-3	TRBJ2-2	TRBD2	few	CASSLTVAGVIGELFF	TGTGCCAGCAGCTTAACGGTGGCGGGAGTTATCGGGGAGCTGTTTTTT
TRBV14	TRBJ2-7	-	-	CASSHFGEQYF	TGTGCCAGCAGCCATTTTGGAGAGCAGTACTTC
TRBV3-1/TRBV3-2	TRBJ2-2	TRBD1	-	CASSPTGRELFF	TGTGCCAGCAGCCCGACAGGGAGGGAGCTGTTTTTT
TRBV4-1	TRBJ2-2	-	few	CASSQVAANTGELFF	TGCGCCAGCAGCCAAGTTGCGGCGAACACCGGGGAGCTGTTTTTT
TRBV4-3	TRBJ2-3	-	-	CASSRRGTPGQYF	TGCGCCAGCAGCCGGAGGGGAACCCCCGGGCAGTATTTT
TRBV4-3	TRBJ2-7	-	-	CASSQDGTNEQYF	TGCGCCAGCAGCCAAGATGGGACAAACGAGCAGTACTTC
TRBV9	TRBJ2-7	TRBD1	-	CASSVRDRALEQYF	TGTGCCAGCAGCGTCCGGGACAGGGCCCTCGAGCAGTACTTC
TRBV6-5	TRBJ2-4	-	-	CASSVTGPPIQYF	TGTGCCAGCAGCGTAACGGGGCCTCCAATTCAGTACTTC
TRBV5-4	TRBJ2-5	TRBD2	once	CASSPGLAGGEAETQYF	TGTGCCAGCAGCCCCGGACTAGCGGGGGGGGAGGCGGAGACCCAGTACTTC
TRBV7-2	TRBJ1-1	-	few	CASSLTGVDPNTEAFF	TGTGCCAGCAGCCTTACAGGAGTCGACCCGAACACTGAAGCTTTCTTT
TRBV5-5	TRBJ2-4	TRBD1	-	CASSLQGPKNIQYF	TGTGCCAGCAGTCTACAGGGGCCCAAAAACATTCAGTACTTC
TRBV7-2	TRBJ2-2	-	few	CASSLGGWNTGELFF	TGTGCCAGCAGCTTAGGGGGGTGGAACACCGGGGAGCTGTTTTTT
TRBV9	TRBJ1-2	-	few	CASSVGIGKGYTF	TGTGCCAGCAGCGTAGGGATAGGGAAGGGCTACACCTTC
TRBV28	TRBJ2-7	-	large	CASSLSRSGEYEQYF	TGTGCCAGCAGTTTATCGAGGTCGGGTGAATACGAGCAGTACTTC
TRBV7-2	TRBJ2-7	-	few	CASSLYTGYEQYF	TGTGCCAGCAGCTTATATACTGGGTACGAGCAGTACTTC
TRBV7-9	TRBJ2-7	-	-	CASSYLVYEQYF	TGTGCCAGCAGCTATCTGGTCTACGAGCAGTACTTC
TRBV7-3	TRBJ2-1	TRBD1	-	CASSRRQGSIGEQFF	TGTGCCAGCAGCCGTAGACAGGGTAGTATTGGTGAGCAGTTCTTC
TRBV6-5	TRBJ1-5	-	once	CASSYDRNQPQHF	TGTGCCAGCAGTTACGACAGAAATCAGCCCCAGCATTTT
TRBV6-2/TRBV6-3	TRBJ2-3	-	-	CASSQGDTQYF	TGTGCCAGCAGTCAAGGTGATACGCAGTATTTT
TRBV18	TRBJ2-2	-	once	CASSSNARQNTGELFF	TGTGCCAGCTCCTCAAATGCCCGCCAGAACACCGGGGAGCTGTTTTTT
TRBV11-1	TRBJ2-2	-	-	CASSILGPSGELFF	TGTGCCAGCAGCATCCTGGGTCCATCCGGGGAGCTGTTTTTT
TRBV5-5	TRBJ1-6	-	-	CASSFGIGYSPLHF	TGTGCCAGCAGCTTCGGGATAGGCTATTCACCCCTCCACTTT
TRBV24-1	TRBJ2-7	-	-	CATSDFSRGVSYEQYF	TGTGCCACCAGTGATTTTTCCAGGGGGGTATCCTACGAGCAGTACTTC
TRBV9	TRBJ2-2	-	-	CASSPSGTRSTGELFF	TGTGCCAGCAGCCCCTCCGGGACGCGAAGTACCGGGGAGCTGTTTTTT